Listed below are T cell receptor beta chains from one sample, sequenced in a study of blood T cell repertoires in COVID-19. The repertoire was sequenced with immunoSEQ multiplex PCR; TCRdb's copy has only in-frame clones and lacks some. The profile shows 140,000 to 150,000 clones, around 84% of them singletons. What was sequenced was peripheral blood. Source of these receptors: a man aged 25 to 40 with COVID-19, enrolled during active disease. CDR3s include the opening cysteine and the closing phenylalanine or tryptophan. The D gene is left open where the match is weak. The size field is filled for only some rows; it gives once, few, many or a size class.

>NA|TRBJ2-3|TRBV7-9|NA
TGTGCCAGCAACCCGGTGGTGGGCACAGATACGCAGTATTTT
CASNPVVGTDTQYF
>NA|TRBJ2-4|TRBV5-5|TRBD2
TGTGCCAGCAACTCCCCTAGCGGGAGGGGACTAGCCAAAAACATTCAGTACTTC
CASNSPSGRGLAKNIQYF
>NA|TRBJ2-1|TRBV11-1|TRBD1
TGTGCCAGCAGCGCGGGACAGGGGGCCTCCTACAATGAGCAGTTCTTC
CASSAGQGASYNEQFF
>NA|TRBJ1-1|TRBV27|NA
TGTGCCAGCAGTTACCTGGGCGGGGCCTTGAACACTGAAGCTTTCTTT
CASSYLGGALNTEAFF
>NA|TRBJ1-2|TRBV5-4|TRBD1
TGTGCCAGCAGCCCGACAGGGGGCGGCTATGGCTACACCTTC
CASSPTGGGYGYTF
>NA|TRBJ1-1|TRBV30|TRBD1
TGTGCCTGGCAAGGGGGCACGGTGGGCACTGAAGCTTTCTTT
CAWQGGTVGTEAFF
>few|TRBJ1-1|TRBV9|NA
TGTGCCAGCAGCGAGCGGGGGATGGGGAACACTGAAGCTTTCTTT
CASSERGMGNTEAFF
>NA|TRBJ2-1|TRBV30|NA
TGTGCCCGGGATAAGGAGGGGTACAATGAGCAGTTCTTC
CARDKEGYNEQFF
>few|TRBJ1-5|TRBV12-3/TRBV12-4|NA
TGTGCCAGCAGTCCGAATCGAGTGGAGCCCCAGCATTTT
CASSPNRVEPQHF
>NA|TRBJ1-2|TRBV4-2|TRBD1
TGTGCCAGCAGCCAGACAGGGGACGGCTATGGCTACACCTTC
CASSQTGDGYGYTF
>NA|TRBJ2-3|TRBV7-8|TRBD2
TGTGCCAGCAGCTCGCGGACTAGCGGGAGCGGCGATACGCAGTATTTT
CASSSRTSGSGDTQYF
>once|TRBJ1-5|TRBV7-2|NA
TGTGCCAGCAGCCCTTCTCGGGGGGGGGTGAGCAATCAGCCCCAGCATTTT
CASSPSRGGVSNQPQHF
>NA|TRBJ2-7|TRBV4-1|TRBD2
TGCGCCAGCAGCCAAGGGGTCCCTAGCGGGAGTTACGAGCAGTACTTC
CASSQGVPSGSYEQYF
>few|TRBJ2-7|TRBV27|TRBD1
TGTGCCAGCAGTTTAAGGCAGGGGGAACTCTTCTACGAGCAGTACTTC
CASSLRQGELFYEQYF
>NA|TRBJ1-5|TRBV29-1|NA
TGCAGCGTGGGACAAGGAATGGATCAGCCCCAGCATTTT
CSVGQGMDQPQHF
>NA|TRBJ2-7|TRBV7-7|TRBD1
TGTGCTAGCAGCTGGGGACAGGGCTACGAGCAGTACTTC
CASSWGQGYEQYF
>once|TRBJ2-1|TRBV6-5|NA
TGTGCCAGCAGTTCCAGCGGAAACTACAATGAGCAGTTCTTC
CASSSSGNYNEQFF
>NA|TRBJ2-7|TRBV5-1|TRBD1
TGCGCCAGCAGATCCGGGACAGAGACCTACGAGCAGTACTTC
CASRSGTETYEQYF
>NA|TRBJ2-3|TRBV10-3|NA
TGTGCCATCGCCCCGTCGGGGAGTACAGATACGCAGTATTTT
CAIAPSGSTDTQYF
>few|TRBJ2-1|TRBV12-3/TRBV12-4|TRBD2
TGTGCCAGCAGGAGGACTAGCGGGACCGGGGAGTTCTTC
CASRRTSGTGEFF
>NA|TRBJ2-4|TRBV7-2|NA
TGTGCCAGCAGCTTAGGGGGCTCCAAAAACATTCAGTACTTC
CASSLGGSKNIQYF
>NA|TRBJ2-5|TRBV5-4|NA
TGTGCCAGCAGCTGGGGCGCGGGACAAGAGACCCAGTACTTC
CASSWGAGQETQYF
>NA|TRBJ2-3|TRBV30|TRBD2
TGTGCCTGCCATAGACTAGCGGGAGGGCCTCGGGGGGATACGCAGTATTTT
CACHRLAGGPRGDTQYF
>NA|TRBJ1-1|TRBV7-9|NA
TGTGCCAGCAGCTTAGCCTTCGAAGCTTTCTTT
CASSLAFEAFF
>NA|TRBJ2-5|TRBV11-3|TRBD1
TGTGCCAGCAGCGTAGGACAGGACTACCAAGAGACCCAGTACTTC
CASSVGQDYQETQYF
>once|TRBJ1-1|TRBV9|TRBD1
TGTGCCAGCAGCGGGGGACAGGGTTTCACTGAAGCTTTCTTT
CASSGGQGFTEAFF
>NA|TRBJ2-5|TRBV7-3|NA
TGTGCCAGCAGTTCTAGCGTGCAAGAGACCCAGTACTTC
CASSSSVQETQYF
>NA|TRBJ1-4|TRBV10-2|NA
TGCGCCAGCCGTGCAACTACAACTAATGAAAAACTGTTTTTT
CASRATTTNEKLFF
>NA|TRBJ1-5|TRBV5-8|NA
TGTGCCAGCACCCAGGGTTATAGCAATCAGCCCCAGCATTTT
CASTQGYSNQPQHF
>NA|TRBJ2-3|TRBV3-1/TRBV3-2|TRBD2
TGTGCCAGCAGCCAGACCACTAGCGGGAGCCTGCGATACGCGCAGTATTTT
CASSQTTSGSLRYAQYF
>NA|TRBJ2-7|TRBV21-1|NA
TGTGCCAGCAGCAATTCTAACCCCCAGGGGGCGAAAGCCTACGAGCAGTACTTC
CASSNSNPQGAKAYEQYF
>NA|TRBJ2-2|TRBV27|NA
TGTGCCAGCACACAAATCAGGGACACCGGGGAGCTGTTTTTT
CASTQIRDTGELFF
>NA|TRBJ2-1|TRBV7-2|NA
TGTGCCAGCAGCTTAACCCTGTTCAGGTCCAGTGAGCAGTTCTTC
CASSLTLFRSSEQFF
>NA|TRBJ2-5|TRBV11-2|NA
TGTGCCAGCAGCCCCTTTGAAGAGACCCAGTACTTC
CASSPFEETQYF
>NA|TRBJ1-2|TRBV7-2|TRBD1
TGTGCCAGCAGCTACGGGGGGACAGGAAAGAAATATGGCTACACCTTC
CASSYGGTGKKYGYTF
>NA|TRBJ2-2|TRBV14|TRBD2
TGTGCCAGCAGCCGCAGACTAGCGGGGGCGAACACCGGGGAGCTGTTTTTT
CASSRRLAGANTGELFF
>NA|TRBJ2-5|TRBV24-1|NA
TGTGCCACCAGTGAGGCGGGCCCCCAAGAGACCCAGTACTTC
CATSEAGPQETQYF
>NA|TRBJ2-3|TRBV6-2/TRBV6-3|NA
TGTGCCAGCAGCCTTATTAGCGACACAGATACGCAGTATTTT
CASSLISDTDTQYF
>once|TRBJ2-7|TRBV5-4|TRBD1
TGTGCCAGCAGCTACCGGGACAGGGATGGGGAGCAGTACTTC
CASSYRDRDGEQYF
>NA|TRBJ2-5|TRBV19|NA
TGTGCCAGTAGCCAACAGGCGAGCCAGGCCCAGTACTTC
CASSQQASQAQYF
>NA|TRBJ1-1|TRBV7-8|NA
TGTGCCAGCAGCCAGGACAGGAACACTGAAGCTTTCTTT
CASSQDRNTEAFF
>NA|TRBJ2-7|TRBV5-4|NA
TGTGCCAGCAGCTTGCATACCGGGACCTACGAGCAGTACTTC
CASSLHTGTYEQYF
>NA|TRBJ1-4|TRBV6-5|NA
TGTGCCAGCAGAGATAACATCGGGGAAAAACTGTTTTTT
CASRDNIGEKLFF
>NA|TRBJ1-2|TRBV28|NA
TGTGCCAGCAGTTTATCGGTTGGCTACACCTTC
CASSLSVGYTF
>few|TRBJ2-3|TRBV2|NA
TGTGCCAGCAGGGACTTGTCAGATACGCAGTATTTT
CASRDLSDTQYF